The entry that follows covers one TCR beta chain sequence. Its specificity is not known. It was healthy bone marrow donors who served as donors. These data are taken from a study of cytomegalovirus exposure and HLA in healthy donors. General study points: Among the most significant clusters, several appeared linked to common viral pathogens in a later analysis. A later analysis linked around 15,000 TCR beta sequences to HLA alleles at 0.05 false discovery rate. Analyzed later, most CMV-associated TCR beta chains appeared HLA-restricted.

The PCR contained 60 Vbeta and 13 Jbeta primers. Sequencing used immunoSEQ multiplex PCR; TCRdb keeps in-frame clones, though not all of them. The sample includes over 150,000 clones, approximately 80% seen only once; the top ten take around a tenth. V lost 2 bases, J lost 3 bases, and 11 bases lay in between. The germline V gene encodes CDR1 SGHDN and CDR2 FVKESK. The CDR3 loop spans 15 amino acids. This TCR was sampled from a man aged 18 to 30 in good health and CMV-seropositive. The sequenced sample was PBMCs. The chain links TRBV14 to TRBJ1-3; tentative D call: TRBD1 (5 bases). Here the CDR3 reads CASSQFRGRGNTIYF. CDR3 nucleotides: TGTGCCAGCAGCCAATTTAGGGGCCGTGGAAACACCATATATTTT.